The present TCR beta chain was sequenced within a study of T cell repertoires in ileal Crohn's disease. Only in-frame clones appear in the TCRdb table, and some are missing; sequencing was by immunoSEQ multiplex PCR. Of some 60,000 clones detected, roughly nine tenths appear once; the ten largest clones hold over 2%. Noted time point: neoterminal ileum biopsy at postoperative endoscopy, about 6 months after surgery. Germline V gene sequence: CDR1 KGHSH, CDR2 LQKENI. This CDR3 contains 16 residues. V was clipped by 2 bases and J by 1 base, with 12 bases between them. V and J are TRBV18 and TRBJ1-3; no clear D. The material sequenced was ileal tissue. The source is an adult with Crohn's disease. CDR3 residues: CASSPKDPQSGNTIYF. The CDR3 DNA reads as TGTGCCAGCTCACCAAAAGACCCACAGTCTGGAAACACCATATATTTT.